Below, 5 T cell receptor beta chains from the same sample are listed, as sequenced in a study of cytomegalovirus exposure and HLA in healthy donors. PCR used 60 Vbeta primers and 13 Jbeta primers. Profiled with immunoSEQ multiplex PCR; TCRdb holds only in-frame clones, not every one. The table includes some 200,000 clones, roughly three quarters detected once. What was sequenced was PBMCs. The receptors here all came from a man aged 45-65 years in good health and CMV-seronegative.

This clone is a singleton in its sample. V gene TRBV2 combines with J gene TRBJ1-1; possible D gene TRBD1, 6 bases. V lost 6 bases and J lost 8, with 19 bases in between. Germline CDR1 SNHLY, CDR2 FYNNEI. The length of the CDR3 is 14 residues. CDR3: CASSGLDRSREAFF. In DNA form, the CDR3 reads TGTGCCAGCAGCGGACTCGACAGGTCCAGGGAAGCTTTCTTT.

The chain carries TRBV27 and TRBJ2-1; D is possibly TRBD2 (6 bases). The CDR3 consists of 14 residues. V was cut by 9 bases and J by 4 bases, with 16 bases left in between. Germline V gene sequence: CDR1 MNHEY, CDR2 SMNVEV (reference sequence). The CDR3 nucleotides read TGTGCCAGTATCGGGGGAGGCCAGTACAATGAGCAGTTCTTC. Translated: CASIGGGQYNEQFF.

The rearrangement joins TRBV18 to TRBJ2-3; D uncertain. Germline V CDR1 and CDR2: KGHSH, LQKENI. The ends were cut back, 2 bases at V and 5 bases at J, with 14 bases in the middle. There are 15 residues in the CDR3. This CDR3 is CASSPLEQLLDTQYF. The CDR3 coding sequence is TGTGCCAGCTCACCATTGGAACAGTTATTAGATACGCAGTATTTT.

The chain carries TRBV27 and TRBJ2-3; 13 nucleotides match TRBD2. After removal of 2 bases from V and 3 bases from J, the junction contained 23 bases not matched to a gene. The CDR3 has 23 amino acids. Germline V gene lookup returns CDR1 MNHEY and CDR2 SMNVEV (reference sequence). CDR3 protein: CASSLGWGAPWTSGSKRTDTQYF. The CDR3 DNA is TGTGCCAGCAGTTTAGGGTGGGGGGCGCCATGGACTAGCGGGAGTAAGAGGACAGATACGCAGTATTTT.

This chain uses TRBV5-4 with TRBJ2-3; possibly TRBD1 for D (5 bases). The CDR3 is made up of 14 amino acids. From germline, CDR1 is SGHNT and CDR2 YYREEE (reference sequence). V lost 4 bases and J 2 bases, leaving 11 bases between the germline ends. CDR3 bases: TGTGCCAGCAGCCCGAAGGGGAACACAGATACGCAGTATTTT. Amino acids: CASSPKGNTDTQYF.